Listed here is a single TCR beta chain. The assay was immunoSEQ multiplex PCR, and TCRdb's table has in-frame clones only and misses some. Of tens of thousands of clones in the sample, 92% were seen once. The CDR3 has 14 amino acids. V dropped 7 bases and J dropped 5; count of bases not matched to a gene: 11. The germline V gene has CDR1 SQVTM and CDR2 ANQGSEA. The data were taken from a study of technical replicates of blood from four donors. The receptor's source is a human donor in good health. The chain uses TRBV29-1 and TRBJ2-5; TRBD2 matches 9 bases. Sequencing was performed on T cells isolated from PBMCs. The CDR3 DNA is TGCAGCGGAAGCAAAGGACTAGCGATTGAGACCCAGTACTTC. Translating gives CSGSKGLAIETQYF.